Each of the 27 T cell receptor beta chains below was sequenced from the same sample in a study of response to subunit inactivated influenza vaccine. Each CDR3 protein gets one entry after TCRdb re-called the RT-PCR reads with MiXCR. In the table there are over 400,000 distinct CDR3 sequences, 10% to 15% of which are singletons. The sample here was PBMCs from blood, taken about 40 days after vaccination. The receptors were sampled from a man aged 45-65 years who received an inactivated influenza vaccine.

This chain links TRBV9 with TRBJ2-3; no definite D call. The V and J ends lost 3 bases and 3 bases respectively, with 11 bases between them. Germline V gives CDR1 SGDLS, CDR2 YYNGEE. There are 14 residues in the CDR3. In nucleotides, the CDR3 is TGTGCCAGCAGCGGGTCTTCGAGAACAGATACGCAGTATTTT. Translation: CASSGSSRTDTQYF.

V and J are TRBV6-5 and TRBJ2-1, with D unresolved. The length of the CDR3 is 16 residues. Germline V CDR1 and CDR2: MNHEY, SVGAGI. Trimming removed 2 bases at V and 1 base at J, with 12 bases between. The CDR3 reads CASSYVRARSYNEQFF. CDR3 DNA sequence: TGTGCCAGCAGTTACGTCCGGGCCCGGTCCTACAATGAGCAGTTCTTC.

V gene TRBV27 combines with J gene TRBJ2-6; D might be TRBD2 (5 bases). Germline values: CDR1 MNHEY, CDR2 SMNVEV (reference sequence). The CDR3 is made up of 14 amino acids. Trimming left V 6 bases short and J 2 bases short, with 8 bases between. The CDR3 DNA reads as TGTGCCAGCAGCCCGGGGACTGGGGCCAACGTCCTGACTTTC. Amino acids: CASSPGTGANVLTF.

The chain is built from TRBV5-1 and TRBJ2-2; D is undetermined. The CDR3 runs 15 residues. With 6 bases removed from V and 0 bases from J, the gap between germline ends came to 12 bases. CDR1 is SGHRS, CDR2 YFSETQ, per germline. CDR3 DNA sequence: TGCGCCAGCACCGTATCGACTGCGAACACCGGGGAGCTGTTTTTT. It translates to CASTVSTANTGELFF.

J is TRBJ1-4 and V is TRBV20-1; 8 nucleotides line up with TRBD1. The junction had 6 bases not matched to a gene; V was cut back by 0 bases and J by 3 bases. The CDR3 has 16 residues. Per the germline V gene, CDR1 is DFQATT and CDR2 is SNEGSKA (reference sequence). CDR3: CSAREGRGLANEKLFF. CDR3 DNA sequence: TGCAGTGCTAGAGAGGGCAGGGGGCTGGCTAATGAAAAACTGTTTTTT.

The V call is TRBV6-2 or TRBV6-3, the J call TRBJ2-5; 9 positions agree with TRBD1. The CDR3 is made up of 16 amino acids. CDR1 and CDR2 from the germline V gene are MNHEY and SVGEGT. V shed 4 bases and J 2 bases; nucleotides not matched to a gene: 8. The CDR3 coding sequence is TGTGCCAGCAGTTCCCCCGGGACAGGGAGGCAAGAGACCCAGTACTTC. Translating it yields CASSSPGTGRQETQYF.

This clonotype was observed a few times. The rearrangement joins TRBV6-5 to TRBJ2-1; 7 nucleotides line up with TRBD2. V lost 0 bases and J lost 7; bases outside the gene matches: 6. CDR1 is MNHEY, CDR2 SVGAGI, per germline. The CDR3 has 15 amino acids. The CDR3 here is CASSYSSGKGNEQFF. Here the CDR3 DNA reads TGTGCCAGCAGTTACTCCAGCGGGAAGGGAAATGAGCAGTTCTTC.

This clonotype came up a few times. The V call is TRBV7-2, the J call TRBJ1-1, with 7 bases that match TRBD1. The germline gives CDR1 SGHTA, CDR2 FQGNSA. The CDR3 sequence is 12 residues long. Trimming took 8 bases from V and 5 from J; bases not matched to a gene: 5. The CDR3 DNA reads as TGTGCCAGCGGCCCAGGGGGGACTGAAGCTTTCTTT. Translation gives CASGPGGTEAFF.

This clonotype was seen a few times. The chain recombines TRBV7-2 with TRBJ2-5; possible D gene TRBD1, 6 bases. CDR3 size: 16 residues. The V end was cut by 1 base, the J end by 4 bases, with 16 bases between. The V gene's germline CDR1 is SGHTA and CDR2 FQGNSA. The CDR3 nucleotides are TGTGCCAGCAGCTTAGTCGGGCAGGGGCTGGGAGAGACCCAGTACTTC. Translating gives CASSLVGQGLGETQYF.

V gene TRBV11-2 combines with J gene TRBJ2-1; TRBD2 matches at 7 bases. V was clipped by 5 bases and J by 7 bases; unmatched bases: 8. This CDR3 is built from 14 residues. CDR1 is SGHAT, CDR2 FQNNGV, per germline. CDR3: CASSREAKGNEQFF. The CDR3 DNA follows: TGTGCCAGCAGCCGGGAGGCCAAAGGGAATGAGCAGTTCTTC.

The chain employs TRBV7-2 and TRBJ2-1, with 11 bases lining up with TRBD1. The CDR3 extends over 16 amino acids. Per the germline V gene, CDR1 is SGHTA and CDR2 is FQGNSA. V lost 5 bases and J lost 6; bases outside the gene matches: 9. CDR3: CASSGRPGQGGNEQFF. CDR3 sequence (DNA): TGTGCCAGCAGCGGCCGCCCGGGACAGGGGGGCAATGAGCAGTTCTTC.

This clonotype was detected many times. The chain couples TRBV10-3 to TRBJ2-1, with 8 bases aligning to TRBD2. V was pared by 8 bases and J by 2 bases, with 2 bases of the junction left unmatched. Looked up from germline, CDR1 is ENHRY and CDR2 is SYGVKD. The CDR3 extends over 13 amino acids. For the CDR3, the DNA is TGTGCCATCGGGCGGGAGGCCTACAATGAGCAGTTCTTC. Translating it yields CAIGREAYNEQFF.

The V gene is TRBV3-1, the J gene TRBJ2-1; D may be TRBD2 (6 bases). Germline values: CDR1 LGHDT, CDR2 YNNKEL (reference sequence). The CDR3 covers 15 residues. V lost 4 bases and J 5 bases, leaving 15 bases between the germline ends. CDR3: CASSPPGAVDNEQFF. The CDR3, as DNA: TGTGCCAGCAGCCCCCCGGGAGCGGTTGACAATGAGCAGTTCTTC.

Details on this clonotype: This may stem from a read error, because a much larger clone lies one nucleotide away. The chain uses TRBV29-1 and TRBJ1-1, with D perhaps TRBD1 (6 bases). Germline lookup yields CDR1 SQVTM and CDR2 ANQGSEA. The CDR3 runs to 16 residues. Trimming cost V 4 bases and J 4 bases, with 22 bases left between them. The chain's CDR3 is CSVGGTLQGVVTEAFF. DNA for the CDR3: TGCAGCGTTGGGGGGACCCTACAGGGTGTTGTCACTGAAGCTTTCTTT.

This rearrangement joins TRBV12-3 or TRBV12-4 to TRBJ2-1, with 8 nucleotides matching TRBD2. V lost 6 bases and J lost 3; bases outside the gene matches: 4. There are 14 residues in the CDR3. CDR3 coding DNA: TGTGCCAGCAGGACCGGGACTAGCTACAATGAGCAGTTCTTC. This encodes CASRTGTSYNEQFF.

This clonotype has ten or more counts. The J gene is TRBJ2-7, the V gene TRBV20-1, with unresolved D. Germline V CDR1 and CDR2: DFQATT, SNEGSKA (reference sequence). The length of the CDR3 is 14 residues. Trimming cost V 0 bases and J 6 bases, with 15 bases left between them. The CDR3: CSARDQLGAGEQYF. DNA of the CDR3: TGCAGTGCTAGAGATCAGTTGGGCGCTGGCGAGCAGTACTTC.

The V and J genes are TRBV12-3 or TRBV12-4 and TRBJ1-5; maybe TRBD1 (5 bases). Trimming pared 5 bases from V and 7 bases from J, leaving 9 bases between. The CDR3 totals 12 residues. The CDR3 bases are TGTGCCAGCAGTCCAACAGGACAGCCCCAGCATTTT. Translated, it gives CASSPTGQPQHF.

This rearrangement joins TRBV6-2 or TRBV6-3 to TRBJ2-2; D gene uncertain. The length of the CDR3 is 16 residues. Germline V gives CDR1 MNHEY, CDR2 SVGEGT. V lost 2 bases, J lost 3 bases, and 13 bases lay in between. The CDR3 bases are TGTGCCAGCAGTTACAGAAGGGTTAGGGACACCGGGGAGCTGTTTTTT. Amino acids: CASSYRRVRDTGELFF.

The rearrangement joins TRBV7-8 to TRBJ2-7, with D possibly TRBD1 on 6 matching bases. The V and J ends lost 7 bases and 1 base respectively, with 11 bases between them. Per germline, CDR1 SGHVS and CDR2 FQNEAQ. The length of the CDR3 is 13 residues. The chain's CDR3 is CASMVDRSYEQYF. For the CDR3, the DNA is TGTGCCAGCATGGTGGACAGATCCTACGAGCAGTACTTC.

In its sample, this clonotype was seen a few times. The CDR3: CASSSDEGSADTQYF. In DNA, the CDR3 is TGTGCCAGCAGCTCCGACGAAGGGTCCGCAGATACGCAGTATTTT. The chain links TRBV3-1 to TRBJ2-3, with D unclear. Germline V gene lookup returns CDR1 LGHDT and CDR2 YNNKEL (reference sequence). The CDR3 is 15 amino acids. Trimming took off 5 bases at V and 4 bases at J, with 16 bases between the two ends.

V usage is TRBV7-9 and J usage is TRBJ2-3, with D possibly matching TRBD2 (5 bases). V was clipped by 8 bases and J by 2 bases, with 14 bases between them. Germline V CDR1 and CDR2: SEHNR, FQNEAQ (reference sequence). This CDR3 comprises 14 residues. The CDR3 sequence: CASGESDPTDTQYF. The CDR3 DNA is TGTGCCAGCGGGGAGTCGGACCCCACAGATACGCAGTATTTT.

The chain carries TRBV10-2 and TRBJ2-5; 9 bases line up with TRBD2. The CDR3 sequence is 14 residues long. Germline values: CDR1 WSHSY, CDR2 SAAADI. The J segment lost 1 base and the V segment lost 6 bases, leaving 3 bases of the junction unmatched. For the CDR3, the DNA is TGCGCCAGCAGGCTAGCGGGGCCCCAAGAGACCCAGTACTTC. Protein: CASRLAGPQETQYF.

The chain combines TRBV9 with TRBJ2-7; 10 bases match TRBD2. This CDR3 has 16 residues. The germline V gene encodes CDR1 SGDLS and CDR2 YYNGEE. V was clipped by 0 bases and J by 4 bases; unmatched bases: 7. CDR3 residues: CASSVAGLAGVYEQYF. The CDR3 DNA follows: TGTGCCAGCAGCGTAGCTGGTCTAGCGGGAGTGTACGAGCAGTACTTC.

The gene calls are TRBV29-1 and TRBJ2-1; D not resolved. Trimming removed 2 bases at V and 8 bases at J, with 10 bases between. This CDR3 region has 12 residues. Germline V CDR1 and CDR2: SQVTM, ANQGSEA. The CDR3 is CSVEHRFHEQFF. The CDR3 DNA follows: TGCAGCGTTGAACATCGATTTCATGAGCAGTTCTTC.

The chain couples TRBV15 to TRBJ2-3; TRBD2 matches at 8 bases. There are 15 residues in the CDR3. Trimming took 5 bases from V and 2 from J; bases not matched to a gene: 6. Germline V gene data show CDR1 as LNHNV and CDR2 as YYDKDF (reference sequence). CDR3: CATSPRLANTDTQYF. The DNA for the CDR3 is TGTGCCACCAGCCCCCGACTAGCGAACACAGATACGCAGTATTTT.

In its sample, this clonotype was seen a few times. V usage is TRBV20-1 and J usage is TRBJ1-1; D ambiguous. CDR3 size: 16 residues. Germline CDR1 reads DFQATT; CDR2 reads SNEGSKA (reference sequence). V was shortened by 0 bases and J by 1 base, with 15 bases between the two germline ends. The CDR3 protein is CSARDGVGTGNTEAFF. In nucleotides, the CDR3 is TGCAGTGCTAGAGATGGAGTAGGAACGGGGAACACTGAAGCTTTCTTT.

The chain couples TRBV7-8 to TRBJ2-1, with 7 bases lining up with TRBD2. CDR3 length: 13 residues. The V and J ends lost 1 base and 12 bases, in that order; junction bases with no gene match: 6. The germline CDR1 and CDR2 sequences are SGHVS and FQNEAQ. CDR3: CASSLGRERTQFF. The CDR3 DNA reads TGTGCCAGCAGCTTAGGGCGGGAGAGGACGCAGTTCTTC. Complete variable domain (other parts from reference TRBV7-8 and TRBJ2-1): GAGVSQSPRYKVAKRGQDVALRCDPISGHVSLFWYQQALGQGPEFLTYFQNEAQLDKSGLPSDRFFAERPEGSVSTLKIQRTQQEDSAVYLCASSLGRERTQFFGPGTRLTVL.